This is a list of T cell receptor beta chains from one sample in a study of beta chain features in type 1 diabetes. Produced via immunoSEQ multiplex PCR; TCRdb's table is partial and in-frame only. The profile covers about 660,000 clones, with around 15% appearing a single time and less than 0.04% taken by the ten largest. What was sequenced was naive CD4+ T cells from blood. The receptors were gathered from a young man with type 1 diabetes. Each CDR3 is given with its conserved first and last residue. A D gene is named only where the DNA matches it firmly. Clone size is shown for a subset of rows, as once, few, many or a class of expanded clone.

few	NA	TRBJ2-2	TRBV7-6	CASSLVGDGELFF	TGTGCCAGCAGCTTAGTCGGTGACGGGGAGCTGTTTTTT
NA	TRBD1	TRBJ1-2	TRBV23-1	CANRSQDRGSCGYTF	TGCGCCAACCGGTCCCAAGACAGGGGATCTTGTGGCTACACCTTC
few	NA	TRBJ1-1	TRBV6-1	CATKNGQPNTEAFF	TGTGCCACGAAAAACGGACAGCCGAACACTGAAGCTTTCTTT
few	TRBD2	TRBJ2-3	TRBV13	CASSFPGTSGTDTQYF	TGTGCCAGCAGCTTCCCCGGGACTAGCGGAACAGATACGCAGTATTTT
NA	TRBD1	TRBJ2-3	TRBV6-6	CASSYGTGYTDTQYF	TGTGCCAGCAGTTATGGGACAGGCTACACAGATACGCAGTATTTT
few	NA	TRBJ2-3	TRBV19	CASSPGARTDTQYF	TGTGCCAGTAGTCCAGGGGCGCGAACAGATACGCAGTATTTT
few	NA	TRBJ2-5	TRBV5-1	CASSLPEETQYF	TGCGCCAGCAGCTTGCCAGAAGAGACCCAGTACTTC
NA	NA	TRBJ2-5	TRBV7-2	CASSLVSFQGQETQYF	TGTGCCAGCAGCTTAGTTAGTTTTCAGGGGCAAGAGACCCAGTACTTC
few	NA	TRBJ2-1	TRBV6-5	CASSKRQTNEQFF	TGTGCCAGCAGTAAGAGACAGACTAATGAGCAGTTCTTC
few	TRBD1	TRBJ1-1	TRBV30	CACTGQGNTEAFF	TGTGCCTGTACCGGACAGGGCAACACTGAAGCTTTCTTT
few	TRBD2	TRBJ2-3	TRBV7-9	CASTDSGSTDTQYF	TGTGCCAGCACCGATAGCGGGAGTACAGATACGCAGTATTTT
few	NA	TRBJ2-5	TRBV7-2	CASSLVLGGTQETQYF	TGTGCCAGCAGCTTAGTTCTAGGTGGGACCCAAGAGACCCAGTACTTC
NA	NA	TRBJ2-2	TRBV7-2	CASSLVGTALGVPGELFF	TGTGCCAGCAGCTTAGTCGGGACGGCCTTGGGGGTCCCCGGGGAGCTGTTTTTT
NA	NA	TRBJ1-1	TRBV30	CAWRTGRSNTEAFF	TGTGCCTGGAGGACGGGACGTTCGAACACTGAAGCTTTCTTT
few	NA	TRBJ2-4	TRBV6-5	CASSYSRLAKNIQYF	TGTGCCAGCAGTTACTCGCGGCTAGCCAAAAACATTCAGTACTTC
few	NA	TRBJ1-2	TRBV20-1	CSAYGQRGYTF	TGCAGTGCTTATGGACAGCGCGGCTACACCTTC
NA	TRBD1	TRBJ2-5	TRBV6-1	CASSRTGKQETQYF	TGTGCCAGCAGTAGGACAGGGAAGCAAGAGACCCAGTACTTC
few	NA	TRBJ2-7	TRBV10-3	CAISGGYEQYF	TGTGCCATCAGCGGGGGCTACGAGCAGTACTTC
few	NA	TRBJ1-4	TRBV7-4	CASSSTVVNEKLFF	TGTGCCAGCAGCTCGACAGTCGTCAATGAAAAACTGTTTTTT
NA	NA	TRBJ2-1	TRBV30	CAWSGSYNEQFF	TGTGCCTGGAGCGGCTCCTACAATGAGCAGTTCTTC
NA	NA	TRBJ2-7	TRBV7-2	CASSLTGQSYEQYF	TGTGCCAGCAGCTTAACAGGACAGTCCTACGAGCAGTACTTC
NA	NA	TRBJ1-1	TRBV30	CAWRAGLWGTEAFF	TGTGCCTGGAGGGCAGGCTTATGGGGGACTGAAGCTTTCTTT
few	TRBD1	TRBJ2-7	TRBV15	CATSSPTGYEQYF	TGTGCCACCAGCAGTCCGACAGGGTACGAGCAGTACTTC
few	NA	TRBJ2-7	TRBV2	CASKTDSPGEQYF	TGTGCCAGCAAGACAGATTCACCGGGGGAGCAGTACTTC
NA	NA	TRBJ2-2	TRBV19	CASSASRGFTGELFF	TGTGCCAGTAGTGCTTCTAGAGGGTTTACCGGGGAGCTGTTTTTT
NA	TRBD1	TRBJ1-1	TRBV6-6	CASRNTGTGNTEAFF	TGTGCCAGCAGGAACACCGGGACAGGGAACACTGAAGCTTTCTTT
NA	TRBD1	TRBJ1-4	TRBV30	CAWSLQGAGVKLFF	TGTGCCTGGAGTCTCCAGGGGGCAGGGGTAAAACTGTTTTTT
NA	TRBD1	TRBJ1-5	TRBV28	CASSSGQGTANQPQHF	TGTGCCAGCAGCTCTGGACAGGGAACGGCCAATCAGCCCCAGCATTTT
few	TRBD1	TRBJ2-7	TRBV13	CASSSRTGTDEQYF	TGTGCCAGCAGCTCCCGGACAGGGACCGACGAGCAGTACTTC
few	NA	TRBJ2-2	TRBV7-3	CASSLRQGNTGELFF	TGTGCCAGCAGCTTAAGGCAGGGTAACACCGGGGAGCTGTTTTTT
few	NA	TRBJ1-6	TRBV28	CASRSNNSPLHF	TGTGCCAGCAGGTCGAACAATTCACCCCTCCACTTT
few	NA	TRBJ1-1	TRBV9	CASSPERGFTEAFF	TGTGCCAGCAGCCCCGAAAGGGGGTTCACTGAAGCTTTCTTT
few	NA	TRBJ2-3	TRBV5-4	CASRWDTDTQYF	TGTGCCAGCAGATGGGATACGGATACGCAGTATTTT
few	TRBD1	TRBJ2-2	TRBV25-1	CASTPGGSVNTGELFF	TGTGCCAGCACCCCAGGGGGCAGTGTGAACACCGGGGAGCTGTTTTTT
NA	NA	TRBJ2-7	TRBV27	CASSPKPPLPGLSYEQYF	TGTGCCAGCAGTCCAAAGCCCCCACTTCCGGGACTCTCCTACGAGCAGTACTTC
NA	NA	TRBJ1-6	TRBV4-3	CASSPGALSSPLHF	TGCGCCAGCAGCCCAGGAGCCTTAAGTTCACCCCTCCACTTT
few	NA	TRBJ1-1	TRBV7-9	CASSFSTEAFF	TGTGCCAGCAGCTTCTCCACTGAAGCTTTCTTT
NA	NA	TRBJ1-5	TRBV2	CASSYTGKQPQHF	TGTGCCAGCAGTTATACAGGGAAACAGCCCCAGCATTTT
NA	TRBD1	TRBJ1-5	TRBV5-5	CASSSLTGVAQPQHF	TGTGCCAGCAGCTCCCTGACAGGGGTAGCTCAGCCCCAGCATTTT
NA	NA	TRBJ2-5	TRBV20-1	CSSLFQETQYF	TGCAGTTCACTGTTTCAAGAGACCCAGTACTTC
NA	NA	TRBJ2-3	TRBV5-1	CASSSGSYTDTQYF	TGCGCCAGCAGCTCGGGATCCTATACGGATACGCAGTATTTT
few	NA	TRBJ1-5	TRBV7-9	CASSLAPRDPQPQHF	TGTGCCAGCAGCTTAGCACCCAGGGACCCTCAGCCCCAGCATTTT
few	NA	TRBJ2-7	TRBV15	CATSRGGGEQYF	TGTGCCACCAGCAGAGGAGGGGGCGAGCAGTACTTC
NA	NA	TRBJ1-6	TRBV30	CAWSVLQGRDSPLHF	TGTGCCTGGAGTGTCTTACAGGGTAGGGATTCACCCCTCCACTTT
NA	TRBD1	TRBJ2-3	TRBV2	CASSPPGGITDTQYF	TGTGCCAGCAGTCCTCCAGGGGGAATCACAGATACGCAGTATTTT
few	NA	TRBJ2-7	TRBV5-1	CASSLYDGTPYEQYF	TGCGCCAGCAGCTTGTACGACGGGACCCCCTACGAGCAGTACTTC
few	NA	TRBJ2-7	TRBV6-1	CAVFPPSYEQYF	TGTGCAGTTTTTCCCCCCTCATACGAGCAGTACTTC
NA	NA	TRBJ1-1	TRBV30	CAWSRVDRNTEAFF	TGTGCCTGGAGTCGGGTCGACCGGAACACTGAAGCTTTCTTT
NA	TRBD1	TRBJ1-2	TRBV6-6	CAWTGRMNGYTF	TGTGCCTGGACAGGCCGGATGAATGGCTACACCTTC
NA	TRBD2	TRBJ2-3	TRBV30	CAWSGPSGGFTDTQYF	TGTGCCTGGAGTGGTCCTAGCGGGGGCTTCACAGATACGCAGTATTTT
NA	TRBD1	TRBJ2-1	TRBV2	CASRADRGDEQFF	TGTGCCAGCAGAGCGGACAGGGGGGATGAGCAGTTCTTC